These T cell receptor beta chains were read from a single sample in a study of blood T cell repertoires in COVID-19. Data came from immunoSEQ multiplex PCR; TCRdb stores just in-frame clones and leaves some out. The sample lists about 210,000 clones; around 91% were seen once. The sample consisted of peripheral blood. The receptors here all came from a woman in her forties with acute or convalescent COVID-19. Each CDR3 is given with its conserved first and last residue. The order of the fields is D gene, J gene, clone size, V gene, CDR3 DNA, CDR3 protein. A D gene is named only where the DNA matches it firmly. Size tells how often a clone was seen (once, few, many) or the class of an expanded clone, and some rows leave it out.

d_gene: TRBD2
j_gene: TRBJ2-1
abundance: .
v_gene: TRBV3-1/TRBV3-2
CDR3nt: TGTGCCAGCAGCCAAGTAGGAACTAGCGGGGGGACTAATTACAATGAGCAGTTCTTC
CDR3aa: CASSQVGTSGGTNYNEQFF

d_gene: .
j_gene: TRBJ1-4
abundance: once
v_gene: TRBV3-1/TRBV3-2
CDR3nt: TGTGCCAGCAGCCAAGCATTGACAGCTAAGAATGAAAAACTGTTTTTT
CDR3aa: CASSQALTAKNEKLFF

d_gene: .
j_gene: TRBJ1-1
abundance: .
v_gene: TRBV2
CDR3nt: TGTGCCAGCAGTGGCGGCACTGAAGCTTTCTTT
CDR3aa: CASSGGTEAFF

d_gene: TRBD1
j_gene: TRBJ2-5
abundance: .
v_gene: TRBV6-5
CDR3nt: TGTGCCAGCAGGCTCGGGACAGGGGTCGAGACCCAGTACTTC
CDR3aa: CASRLGTGVETQYF

d_gene: TRBD1
j_gene: TRBJ1-1
abundance: .
v_gene: TRBV13
CDR3nt: TGTGCCAGCAGCCCACAGGGGGCCACTGAAGCTTTCTTT
CDR3aa: CASSPQGATEAFF

d_gene: .
j_gene: TRBJ2-6
abundance: .
v_gene: TRBV3-1/TRBV3-2
CDR3nt: TGTGCCAGCAGCCAAGTCTCCTCTGGGGCCAACGTCCTGACTTTC
CDR3aa: CASSQVSSGANVLTF

d_gene: TRBD1
j_gene: TRBJ1-4
abundance: .
v_gene: TRBV12-3/TRBV12-4
CDR3nt: TGTGCCAGCAGTTTATCAGGGGGCGAAAAACTGTTTTTT
CDR3aa: CASSLSGGEKLFF

d_gene: .
j_gene: TRBJ1-3
abundance: few
v_gene: TRBV7-2
CDR3nt: TGTGCCAGCAGGCGGGGACTCCGGGCCTCTGGAAACACCATATATTTT
CDR3aa: CASRRGLRASGNTIYF

d_gene: .
j_gene: TRBJ2-2
abundance: .
v_gene: TRBV19
CDR3nt: TGTGCCAGTACCCCGTCGCGACAGTCCGGCGGGGAGCTGTTTTTT
CDR3aa: CASTPSRQSGGELFF

d_gene: TRBD1
j_gene: TRBJ1-1
abundance: .
v_gene: TRBV12-3/TRBV12-4
CDR3nt: TGTGCCAGCAGTTGGGACAGGGCCACTGAAGCTTTCTTT
CDR3aa: CASSWDRATEAFF

d_gene: TRBD1
j_gene: TRBJ1-1
abundance: .
v_gene: TRBV5-1
CDR3nt: TGCGCCAGCAGCTCCGGGACAGGGGGCTGGGCGGACACTGAAGCTTTCTTT
CDR3aa: CASSSGTGGWADTEAFF

d_gene: TRBD2
j_gene: TRBJ2-1
abundance: once
v_gene: TRBV15
CDR3nt: TGTGCCACCAGCAGTTCTAGCGGGGGGGCCATCAATGAGCAGTTCTTC
CDR3aa: CATSSSSGGAINEQFF

d_gene: TRBD1
j_gene: TRBJ2-6
abundance: .
v_gene: TRBV5-1
CDR3nt: TGCGCCAGCAGCTTCACCAGCATAAGGACAGGGGTAGGTGGGGCCAACGTCCTGACTTTC
CDR3aa: CASSFTSIRTGVGGANVLTF

d_gene: .
j_gene: TRBJ1-4
abundance: .
v_gene: TRBV6-5
CDR3nt: TGTGCCAGCAGTACACCGGGACTGGGGAATGAAAAACTGTTTTTT
CDR3aa: CASSTPGLGNEKLFF

d_gene: .
j_gene: TRBJ1-6
abundance: .
v_gene: TRBV5-1
CDR3nt: TGCGCCAGCAGCTTTGAGGCAGCTAATTCACCCCTCCACTTT
CDR3aa: CASSFEAANSPLHF

d_gene: .
j_gene: TRBJ2-2
abundance: .
v_gene: TRBV27
CDR3nt: TGTGCCAGCAGTTTAGTGACAGGTGGGGGGGAGCTGTTTTTT
CDR3aa: CASSLVTGGGELFF

d_gene: .
j_gene: TRBJ1-6
abundance: .
v_gene: TRBV19
CDR3nt: TGTGCCGCGGGAATGGGGGGTTCACCCCTCCACTTT
CDR3aa: CAAGMGGSPLHF

d_gene: .
j_gene: TRBJ2-6
abundance: .
v_gene: TRBV24-1
CDR3nt: TGTGCCACCGGCCCCGAGGGGGGGGCTGGGGCCAACGTCCTGACTTTC
CDR3aa: CATGPEGGAGANVLTF

d_gene: TRBD2
j_gene: TRBJ2-1
abundance: .
v_gene: TRBV24-1
CDR3nt: TGTGCCACTTCCGGGAGGGGCAATGAGCAGTTCTTC
CDR3aa: CATSGRGNEQFF

d_gene: .
j_gene: TRBJ1-2
abundance: .
v_gene: TRBV19
CDR3nt: TGTGCCAGTCGTTCTCGGGGTGAAGGCTACACCTTC
CDR3aa: CASRSRGEGYTF

d_gene: TRBD1
j_gene: TRBJ2-2
abundance: .
v_gene: TRBV29-1
CDR3nt: TGCAGCGTAGGGACAGCCCTAGGGACCGGGGAGCTGTTTTTT
CDR3aa: CSVGTALGTGELFF

d_gene: .
j_gene: TRBJ1-3
abundance: .
v_gene: TRBV30
CDR3nt: TGTGCCTGGGTCCCGTTTGGAAACACCATATATTTT
CDR3aa: CAWVPFGNTIYF

d_gene: TRBD1
j_gene: TRBJ1-2
abundance: .
v_gene: TRBV9
CDR3nt: TGTGCCAGCAGCCCTTCCCGGGGGACAGGGTTCGGCTACACCTTC
CDR3aa: CASSPSRGTGFGYTF

d_gene: TRBD1
j_gene: TRBJ2-5
abundance: .
v_gene: TRBV2
CDR3nt: TGTGCCAGCAGTCCGACAGGGCGCCAAGAGACCCAGTACTTC
CDR3aa: CASSPTGRQETQYF

d_gene: TRBD1
j_gene: TRBJ1-2
abundance: .
v_gene: TRBV19
CDR3nt: TGTGCCAGTAGATTGATCTCGGGACAGAGCTATGGCTACACCTTC
CDR3aa: CASRLISGQSYGYTF

d_gene: .
j_gene: TRBJ1-1
abundance: .
v_gene: TRBV25-1
CDR3nt: TGTGCCAGCAGTCCACGCAGCGCGCGCCAACCTGTGAACACTGAAGCTTTCTTT
CDR3aa: CASSPRSARQPVNTEAFF

d_gene: .
j_gene: TRBJ1-2
abundance: .
v_gene: TRBV9
CDR3nt: TGTGCCAGCAGCTCCAAACTGTCGTCTAACTATGGCTACACCTTC
CDR3aa: CASSSKLSSNYGYTF

d_gene: TRBD1
j_gene: TRBJ1-1
abundance: .
v_gene: TRBV4-1
CDR3nt: TGCGCCAGCAGCCAAGGACAGGGGATTGGCGACACTGAAGCTTTCTTT
CDR3aa: CASSQGQGIGDTEAFF

d_gene: TRBD2
j_gene: TRBJ2-1
abundance: .
v_gene: TRBV11-2
CDR3nt: TGTGCCAGCAGCTTAGGAGCGGGGGCCTACAATGAGCAGTTCTTC
CDR3aa: CASSLGAGAYNEQFF

d_gene: .
j_gene: TRBJ2-3
abundance: .
v_gene: TRBV27
CDR3nt: TGTGCCAGCAGTTTTCTGTCGGGCACAGATACGCAGTATTTT
CDR3aa: CASSFLSGTDTQYF

d_gene: TRBD1
j_gene: TRBJ2-2
abundance: few
v_gene: TRBV24-1
CDR3nt: TGTGCCACCAGTGATCAGGACAGGGGGGTAGCCGGGGAGCTGTTTTTT
CDR3aa: CATSDQDRGVAGELFF

d_gene: .
j_gene: TRBJ1-1
abundance: .
v_gene: TRBV9
CDR3nt: TGTGCCAGCAGCGACTACACTGAAGCTTTCTTT
CDR3aa: CASSDYTEAFF

d_gene: .
j_gene: TRBJ1-1
abundance: .
v_gene: TRBV9
CDR3nt: TGTGCCAGCAGCTCGGGGAGCGACACTGAAGCTTTCTTT
CDR3aa: CASSSGSDTEAFF

d_gene: .
j_gene: TRBJ1-6
abundance: .
v_gene: TRBV6-4
CDR3nt: TGTGCCAGCAGTGAATACAGTGGCAATTCACCCCTCCACTTT
CDR3aa: CASSEYSGNSPLHF

d_gene: .
j_gene: TRBJ1-1
abundance: .
v_gene: TRBV5-6
CDR3nt: TGTGCCAGCAGCTTGGCCCTTACAGGGAGGGCTGAAGCTTTCTTT
CDR3aa: CASSLALTGRAEAFF

d_gene: .
j_gene: TRBJ1-1
abundance: .
v_gene: TRBV6-5
CDR3nt: TGTGCCAGCGGTTACTCGGGCATTTTTTCTGAAGCTTTCTTT
CDR3aa: CASGYSGIFSEAFF

d_gene: TRBD1
j_gene: TRBJ1-2
abundance: .
v_gene: TRBV18
CDR3nt: TGTGCCAGCTCACCATCCGCGACAGGGGGCGATGGCTACACCTTC
CDR3aa: CASSPSATGGDGYTF

d_gene: .
j_gene: TRBJ1-1
abundance: .
v_gene: TRBV29-1
CDR3nt: TGCAGCGTTGTACCACGGGGGGGAAACACTGAAGCTTTCTTT
CDR3aa: CSVVPRGGNTEAFF

d_gene: TRBD1
j_gene: TRBJ1-2
abundance: .
v_gene: TRBV28
CDR3nt: TGTGCCAGCGCCGAGGGGGCGAACTTCTATGGCTACACCTTC
CDR3aa: CASAEGANFYGYTF

d_gene: .
j_gene: TRBJ1-2
abundance: .
v_gene: TRBV4-1
CDR3nt: TGCGCCAGCAGCCACGGTAACTATGGCTACACCTTC
CDR3aa: CASSHGNYGYTF